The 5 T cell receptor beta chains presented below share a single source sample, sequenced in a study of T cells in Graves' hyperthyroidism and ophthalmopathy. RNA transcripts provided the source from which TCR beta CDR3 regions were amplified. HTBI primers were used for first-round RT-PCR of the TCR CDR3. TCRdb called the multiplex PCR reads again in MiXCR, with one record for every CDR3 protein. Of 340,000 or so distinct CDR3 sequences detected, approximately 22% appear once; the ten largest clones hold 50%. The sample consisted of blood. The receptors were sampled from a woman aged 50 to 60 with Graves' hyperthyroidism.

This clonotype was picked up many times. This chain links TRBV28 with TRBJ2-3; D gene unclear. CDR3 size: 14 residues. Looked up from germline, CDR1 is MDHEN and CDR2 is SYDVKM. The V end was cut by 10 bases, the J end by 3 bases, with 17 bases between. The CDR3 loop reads CATSRAAGTDTQYF. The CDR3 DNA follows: TGTGCCACAAGCCGGGCGGCCGGGACAGATACGCAGTATTTT.

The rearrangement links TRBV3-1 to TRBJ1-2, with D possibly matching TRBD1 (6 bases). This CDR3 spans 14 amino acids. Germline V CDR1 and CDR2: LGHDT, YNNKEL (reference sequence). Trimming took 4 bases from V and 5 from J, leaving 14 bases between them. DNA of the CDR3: TGTGCCAGCAGCCCCCTCGGGCAGGGGTATGGCTACACCTTC. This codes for CASSPLGQGYGYTF.

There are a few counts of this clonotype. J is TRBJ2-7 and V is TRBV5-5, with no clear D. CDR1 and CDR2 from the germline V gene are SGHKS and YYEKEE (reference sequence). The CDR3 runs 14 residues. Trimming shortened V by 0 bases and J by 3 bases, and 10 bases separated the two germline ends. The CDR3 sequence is CASSLGGIRYEQYF. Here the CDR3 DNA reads TGTGCCAGCAGCTTGGGAGGCATCCGCTACGAGCAGTACTTC.

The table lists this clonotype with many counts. CDR3 protein: CASSWRTGGSVEQFF. The DNA of the CDR3 is TGTGCCAGCAGCTGGAGGACAGGGGGCTCTGTTGAGCAGTTCTTC. This chain links TRBV7-9 with TRBJ2-1, with 11 bases identical to TRBD1. The V gene's germline CDR1 is SEHNR and CDR2 FQNEAQ (reference sequence). V dropped 4 bases and J dropped 9; count of bases not matched to a gene: 8. This CDR3 region has 15 residues. The full variable domain, with the rest looked up from reference TRBV7-9 and TRBJ2-1, is DTGVSQNPRHKITKRGQNVTFRCDPISEHNRLYWYRQTLGQGPEFLTYFQNEAQLEKSRLLSDRFSAERPKGSFSTLEIQRTEQGDSAMYLCASSWRTGGSVEQFFGPGTRLTVL.

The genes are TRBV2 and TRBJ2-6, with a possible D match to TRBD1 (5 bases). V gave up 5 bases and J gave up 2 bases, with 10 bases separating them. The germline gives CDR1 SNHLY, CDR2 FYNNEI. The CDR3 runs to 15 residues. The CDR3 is CASSPRVTGANVLTF. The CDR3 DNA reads TGTGCCAGCAGTCCCAGGGTCACTGGGGCCAACGTCCTGACTTTC.